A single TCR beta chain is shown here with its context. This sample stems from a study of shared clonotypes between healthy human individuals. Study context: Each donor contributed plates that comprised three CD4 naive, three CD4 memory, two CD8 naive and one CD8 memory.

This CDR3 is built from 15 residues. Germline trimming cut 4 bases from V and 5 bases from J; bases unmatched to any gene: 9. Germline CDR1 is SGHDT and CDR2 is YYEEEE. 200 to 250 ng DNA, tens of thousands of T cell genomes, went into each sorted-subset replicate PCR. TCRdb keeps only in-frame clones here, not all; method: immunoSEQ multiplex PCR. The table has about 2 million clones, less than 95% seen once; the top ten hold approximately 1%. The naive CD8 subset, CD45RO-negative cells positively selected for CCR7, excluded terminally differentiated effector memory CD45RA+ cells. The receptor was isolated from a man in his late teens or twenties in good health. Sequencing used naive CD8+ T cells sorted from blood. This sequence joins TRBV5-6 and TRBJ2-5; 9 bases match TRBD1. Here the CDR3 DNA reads TGTGCCAGCAGCCCGAACAGGGGGCGATTGGAGACCCAGTACTTC. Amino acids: CASSPNRGRLETQYF.